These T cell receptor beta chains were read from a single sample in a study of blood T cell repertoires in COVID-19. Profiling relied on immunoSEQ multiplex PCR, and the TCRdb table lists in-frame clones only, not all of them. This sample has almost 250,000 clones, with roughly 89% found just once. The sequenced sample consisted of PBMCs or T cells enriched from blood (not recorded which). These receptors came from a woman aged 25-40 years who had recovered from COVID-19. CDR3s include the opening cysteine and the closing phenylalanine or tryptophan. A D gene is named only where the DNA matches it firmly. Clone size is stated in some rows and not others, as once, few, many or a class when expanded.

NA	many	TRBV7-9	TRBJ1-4	TGTGCCAGCCGGACGGGATCAAATGAAAAACTGTTTTTT	CASRTGSNEKLFF
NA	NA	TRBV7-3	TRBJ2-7	TGTGCCAGCAGCTTAAAGTGGGAGGTGGGCTTC	CASSLKWEVGF
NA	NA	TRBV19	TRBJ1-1	TGTGCCAGTAGTCTGAGCGCAGGGATGGGGGCCAGAGCTTTCTTT	CASSLSAGMGARAFF
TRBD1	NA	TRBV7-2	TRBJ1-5	TGTGCCAGCAGCCCGAGACAGGGAAATCAGCCCCAGCATTTT	CASSPRQGNQPQHF
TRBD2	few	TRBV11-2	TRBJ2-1	TGTGCCAGCAGGAATTGGGCTAGCGGGAGCAACTCCAATGAGCAGTTCTTC	CASRNWASGSNSNEQFF
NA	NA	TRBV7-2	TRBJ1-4	TGTGCCAGCAGCTTAGTATCAGGGTCTAATGAAAAACTGTTTTTT	CASSLVSGSNEKLFF
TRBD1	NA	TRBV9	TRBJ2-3	TGTGCCAGTTCAGTGGGGGACAGGGGCGCAGATACGCAGTATTTT	CASSVGDRGADTQYF
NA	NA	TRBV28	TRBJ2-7	TGTGCCAGCAGGACCCTATCCTGGACCAAGGGACTCTACGAGCAGTACTTC	CASRTLSWTKGLYEQYF
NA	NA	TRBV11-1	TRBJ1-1	TGTGCCAGCAGCCCTCAGGGGACTGAAGCTTTCTTT	CASSPQGTEAFF
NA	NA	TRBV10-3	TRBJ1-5	TGTGCCATCAGACAGGGAGCCAATCAGCCCCAGCATTTT	CAIRQGANQPQHF
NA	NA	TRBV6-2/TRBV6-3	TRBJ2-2	TGTGCCAGCAGTTACCCGACTCACACCGGGGAGCTGTTTTTT	CASSYPTHTGELFF
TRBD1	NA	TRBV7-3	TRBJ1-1	TGTGCCAGCAGACCCGGGACAGGCTACACTGAAGCTTTCTTT	CASRPGTGYTEAFF
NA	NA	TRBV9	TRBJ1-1	TGTGCCAGCAGCCCCCGACAGGTCTACACTGAAGCTTTCTTT	CASSPRQVYTEAFF
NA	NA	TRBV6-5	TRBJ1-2	TGTGCCAGCAGTTACGGAGTCAGCTATGGCTACACCTTC	CASSYGVSYGYTF
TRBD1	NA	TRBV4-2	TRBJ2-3	TGTGCCAGCAGCTACGGACAGGGGAGAAAAACTAGCACAGATACGCAGTATTTT	CASSYGQGRKTSTDTQYF
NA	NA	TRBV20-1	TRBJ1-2	TGCACCCTGGGACTTTCCTATGGCTACACCTTC	CTLGLSYGYTF
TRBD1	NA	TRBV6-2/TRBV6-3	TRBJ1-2	TGTGCCAGCAGTTTCCCTCCGGGACAGGGGATGGATGGCTACACCTTC	CASSFPPGQGMDGYTF
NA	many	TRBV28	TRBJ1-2	TGTGCCAGCAGGATAGGCGGGACGGCATATGGCTACACCTTC	CASRIGGTAYGYTF
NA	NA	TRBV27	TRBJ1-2	TGTGCCAGCGGATGGCGGGGGGCGACTGCGAACTATGGCTACACCTTC	CASGWRGATANYGYTF
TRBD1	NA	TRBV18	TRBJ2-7	TGTGCCAGCTCAAACGGACAGGCCCTTTTAGGTTACGAGCAGTACTTC	CASSNGQALLGYEQYF
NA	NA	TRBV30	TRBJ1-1	TGTGCCTGGCAGCCCCCTTTTTGGGACATGAACACTGAAGCTTTCTTT	CAWQPPFWDMNTEAFF
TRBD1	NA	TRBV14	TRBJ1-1	TGTGCCAGCAGCCCCCCGGGACAGGGGCGCACTGAAGCTTTCTTT	CASSPPGQGRTEAFF
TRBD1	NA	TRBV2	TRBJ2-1	TGTGCCAGCAGAGCAATTAGCCGCGGGACAGGGGATTACAATGAGCAGTTCTTC	CASRAISRGTGDYNEQFF
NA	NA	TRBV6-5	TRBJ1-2	TGTGCCAGCAGCCGGGGGACTTCTCCGAGGAGTGGCTACACCTTC	CASSRGTSPRSGYTF
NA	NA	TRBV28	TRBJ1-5	TGTGCCAGCAGAACAGGGTTTCTGCAGCCCCAGCATTTT	CASRTGFLQPQHF
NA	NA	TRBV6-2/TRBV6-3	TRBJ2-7	TGTGCCAGCAGTTGGGGAGTCTACGAGCAGTACTTC	CASSWGVYEQYF
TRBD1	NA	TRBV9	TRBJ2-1	TGTGCCAGCAGCGTACAGGAGGGGGGACAGGGTGACAATGAGCAGTTCTTC	CASSVQEGGQGDNEQFF
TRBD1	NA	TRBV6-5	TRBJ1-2	TGTGCCAGCAGGGAGACAGGGGGCCTACGTGGCTACACCTTC	CASRETGGLRGYTF
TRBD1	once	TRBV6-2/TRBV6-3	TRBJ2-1	TGTGCCAGCAGTTACTCGGGACAGGGTTATGAGCAGTTCTTC	CASSYSGQGYEQFF
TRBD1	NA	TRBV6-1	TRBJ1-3	TGTGCCAGCAGTGGCCCCGGGACAGTCATCTCTGGAAACACCATATATTTT	CASSGPGTVISGNTIYF
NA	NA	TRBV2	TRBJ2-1	TGTGCCAGCAGTGCGGCGACATCGGATGAGCAGTTCTTC	CASSAATSDEQFF
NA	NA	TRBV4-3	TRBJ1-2	TGCGCCAGCAGCCGGGGCAGAGCTAACTATGGCTACACCTTC	CASSRGRANYGYTF
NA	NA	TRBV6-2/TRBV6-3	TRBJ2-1	TGTGCCAGCAGTTACGACAGATACTACAATGAGCAGTTCTTC	CASSYDRYYNEQFF
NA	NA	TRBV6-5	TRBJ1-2	TGTGCCAGCAGGTCCACAGGGATGCCCTATGGCTACACCTTC	CASRSTGMPYGYTF
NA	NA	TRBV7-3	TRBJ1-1	TGTGCCAGCAGCTTAATCCCAGGATCAAACACTGAAGCTTTCTTT	CASSLIPGSNTEAFF